The clone carrying this T cell receptor (beta chain) was counted many times. The data were taken from a study of T cells in Graves' hyperthyroidism and ophthalmopathy. The germline V and J ends were trimmed by 2 bases and 8 bases, with 12 bases remaining between them. Germline lookup yields CDR1 PRHDT and CDR2 FYEKMQ (reference sequence). The CDR3 has 14 residues. It was RNA transcripts that yielded the amplified TCR beta CDR3 regions. The TCR CDR3 first-round RT-PCR relied on the HTBI primer set. Each CDR3 protein gets one entry after TCRdb re-called the multiplex PCR reads with MiXCR. The sample carries some 600,000 distinct CDR3 sequences, approximately 15% recorded once.

The source of this sequence is a woman younger than 45 with Graves' hyperthyroidism that later progressed to Graves' ophthalmopathy. The sequenced sample was blood. This chain links TRBV13 with TRBJ1-4, with D hard to call. Here the CDR3 reads CASSLSVQREKLFF. CDR3 bases: TGTGCCAGCAGCTTATCCGTTCAACGGGAAAAACTGTTTTTT.